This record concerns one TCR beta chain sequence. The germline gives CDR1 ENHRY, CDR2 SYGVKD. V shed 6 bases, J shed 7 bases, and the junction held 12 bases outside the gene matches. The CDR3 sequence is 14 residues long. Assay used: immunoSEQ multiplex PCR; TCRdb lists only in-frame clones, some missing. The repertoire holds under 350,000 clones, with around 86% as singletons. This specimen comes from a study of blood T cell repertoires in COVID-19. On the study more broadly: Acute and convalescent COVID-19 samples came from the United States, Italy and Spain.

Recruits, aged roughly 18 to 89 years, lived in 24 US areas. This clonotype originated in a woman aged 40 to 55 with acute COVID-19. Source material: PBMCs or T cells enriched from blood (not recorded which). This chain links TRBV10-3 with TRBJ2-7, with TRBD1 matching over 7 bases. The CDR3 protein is CAIRRDRGSGEQYF. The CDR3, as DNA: TGTGCCATCAGGAGGGACAGAGGGTCGGGGGAGCAGTACTTC.